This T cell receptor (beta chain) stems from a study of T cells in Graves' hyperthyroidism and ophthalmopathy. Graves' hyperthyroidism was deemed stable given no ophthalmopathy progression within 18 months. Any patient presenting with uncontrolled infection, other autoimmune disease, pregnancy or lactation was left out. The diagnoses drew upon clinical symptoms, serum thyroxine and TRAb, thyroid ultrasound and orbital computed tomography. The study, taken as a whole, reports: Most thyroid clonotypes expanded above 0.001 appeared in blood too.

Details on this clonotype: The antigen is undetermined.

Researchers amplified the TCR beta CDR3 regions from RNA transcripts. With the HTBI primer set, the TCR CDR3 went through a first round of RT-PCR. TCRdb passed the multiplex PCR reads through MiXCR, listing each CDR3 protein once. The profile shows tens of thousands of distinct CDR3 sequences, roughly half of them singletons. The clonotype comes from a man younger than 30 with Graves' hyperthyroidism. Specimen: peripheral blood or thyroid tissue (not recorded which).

The CDR3 reads CASSETGTYEQYF. The CDR3 DNA reads TGTGCCAGCAGCGAAACCGGGACATACGAGCAGTACTTC. V gene TRBV9 combines with J gene TRBJ2-7; possible D gene TRBD1, 6 bases. The ends were cut back, 3 bases at V and 4 bases at J, with 11 bases in the middle. Germline V gene data show CDR1 as SGDLS and CDR2 as YYNGEE. There are 13 residues in the CDR3.